This record looks at one T cell receptor beta chain sequence and its context. Its target is unknown. Amplification of TCR beta CDR3 regions was performed using RNA transcripts as template. The HTBI set primed first-round TCR CDR3 RT-PCR. TCRdb redid the calling of the multiplex PCR reads with MiXCR, one entry per CDR3 protein. The profile shows about 380,000 distinct CDR3 sequences, about 15% of them singletons. This sample was taken from a study of T cells in Graves' hyperthyroidism and ophthalmopathy. Exclusion of patients followed from uncontrolled infection, other autoimmune disease, pregnancy or lactation. The CDR3 sequence is 18 residues long. The V end lost 1 base, the J end lost 5 bases, and 20 bases lay between the germline ends. Germline V gives CDR1 LGHNA, CDR2 YNFKEQ. Findings and caveats of the study: The model forecast ophthalmopathy, anticipating it by a median around 6.5 months before onset. The blood repertoire included most of the expanded thyroid clonotypes above 0.001. Ophthalmopathy cases were set apart from stable hyperthyroidism by a 13 V-J model.

The chain is built from TRBV4-2 and TRBJ2-2, with D maybe TRBD1 (6 bases). The clonotype was recovered from a woman aged 55 to 70 with Graves' hyperthyroidism. The sample taken for sequencing was blood. CDR3 amino acids: CASSQVWATAQGTGELFF. In nucleotides, the CDR3 is TGTGCCAGCAGCCAAGTATGGGCTACCGCCCAGGGGACCGGGGAGCTGTTTTTT.